This entry features one T cell receptor (beta chain) sequence. Its antigen remains undetermined. One base away there is no much larger clone; base qualities are not given. These data come from a study of patients and donors after allogeneic stem cell transplantation (dated by TCRdb to the early 2020s). The germline V gene encodes CDR1 SGHDN and CDR2 FVKESK. Germline trimming amounts to 1 base on V and 5 bases on J, with 10 as the count of junction bases outside the gene matches. The CDR3 has 17 amino acids, counting the end cysteine and phenylalanine. Solely the CDR3 DNA is kept, with 51 bases framed from the first base. Receptor libraries were prepared by RT-PCR. TCRdb shows the sequencer as NextSeq 550. In-frame beta chains were kept once TCRdb had trimmed the public reads at Q25 with fastp and called clones with MiXCR. Entries that share a CDR3 protein sequence are merged under the most common genes and DNA. Counted in this sample were 400,000 to 500,000 distinct CDR3 sequences; more than 15% of them appeared once. Roughly 7.2% of the sample lies in the top ten.

Sample: blood, either unsorted or a sorted T cell fraction (not recorded which). The chain links TRBV14 with TRBJ2-5; 10 junctional bases match TRBD2. The TCR was taken from a human donor who was either an allogeneic HSCT recipient or a stem cell or donor lymphocyte infusion donor (not recorded which). It is not recorded whose cells these are; they may come from a transplant donor. The DNA sequence is as follows: TGTGCCAGCAGCCAAGGGGCCAGCGGGAGGGCCTTGGAGACCCAGTACTTC. The encoded protein is CASSQGASGRALETQYF. With the rest looked up from the reference TRBV14 and TRBJ2-5 genes rather than sequenced, the full variable domain is EAGVTQFPSHSVIEKGQTVTLRCDPISGHDNLYWYRRVMGKEIKFLLHFVKESKQDESGMPNNRFLAERTGGTYSTLKVQPAELEDSGVYFCASSQGASGRALETQYFGPGTRLLVL.